This T cell receptor (beta chain) came from a study of blood T cell repertoires in COVID-19. Study summary: There were acute and convalescent COVID-19 samples, and they came from the United States, Italy and Spain.

V was cut by 5 bases and J by 7 bases, with 12 bases left in between. Looked up from germline, CDR1 is MNHEY and CDR2 is SVGEGT. The CDR3 length is 13 residues. Profiling relied on immunoSEQ multiplex PCR, and the TCRdb table lists in-frame clones only, not all of them. The sample records 200,000 to 250,000 clones, less than 85% being singletons. Residents of 24 US areas, aged roughly 18 to 89 years, made up the participants. Allocation to cohorts depended on clinical history reported by the participants. Recovery meant two consecutive negative NP/OP PCR tests, professional clearance, or resolved symptoms.

The chain carries TRBV6-2 or TRBV6-3 and TRBJ1-5, with D possibly matching TRBD1 (5 bases). The sequenced sample consisted of PBMCs or T cells enriched from blood (not recorded which). The sequence was obtained from a man between 60 and 75 years old who had recovered from COVID-19. As DNA, the CDR3 is TGTGCCAGCAGTCTGGGGGGAGGACAGCCCCAGCATTTT. Its protein product is CASSLGGGQPQHF.